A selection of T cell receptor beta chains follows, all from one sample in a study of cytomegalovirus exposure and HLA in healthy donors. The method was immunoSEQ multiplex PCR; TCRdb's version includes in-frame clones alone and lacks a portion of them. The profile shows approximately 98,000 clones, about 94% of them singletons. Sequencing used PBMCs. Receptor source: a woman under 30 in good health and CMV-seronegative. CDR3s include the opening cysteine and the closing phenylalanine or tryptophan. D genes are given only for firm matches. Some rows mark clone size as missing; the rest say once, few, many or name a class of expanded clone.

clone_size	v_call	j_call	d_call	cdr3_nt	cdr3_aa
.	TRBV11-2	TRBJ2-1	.	TGTGCCAGCAGCTTTTCTTTGCCGCCACTCAATGAGCAGTTCTTC	CASSFSLPPLNEQFF
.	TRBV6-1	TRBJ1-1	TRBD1	TGTGCCAGTGCCCGGGACAGAGCGAACACTGAAGCTTTCTTT	CASARDRANTEAFF
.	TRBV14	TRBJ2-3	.	TGTGCCAGTATGGGCCCGTTCACAGATACGCAGTATTTT	CASMGPFTDTQYF
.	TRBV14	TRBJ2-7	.	TGTGCCAGCAGGATCGGGCAGTACTTC	CASRIGQYF
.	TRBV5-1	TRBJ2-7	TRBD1	TGCGCCAGCAGCTCCTCGACAGGGCGGCACGAGCAGTACTTC	CASSSSTGRHEQYF
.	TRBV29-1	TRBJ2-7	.	TGCAGCGTTGAAGACTGGGGAGAAGAGTACTTC	CSVEDWGEEYF
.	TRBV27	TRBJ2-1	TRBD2	TGTGCCAGCAGTTCGCGAGGGACTAGCGGGGTCAATGAGCAGTTCTTC	CASSSRGTSGVNEQFF
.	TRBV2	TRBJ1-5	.	TGTGCCAGCGGAGAGGACGGGGGTCCCAATCAGCCCCAGCATTTT	CASGEDGGPNQPQHF
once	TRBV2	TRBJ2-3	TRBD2	TGTGCCAGCTCCTCCCAGCGGGGGGGACCAGATACGCAGTATTTT	CASSSQRGGPDTQYF
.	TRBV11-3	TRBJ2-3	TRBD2	TGTGCCAGCAGCTTAGGGTCGACTAGCGGGGGGCAAGATACGCAGTATTTT	CASSLGSTSGGQDTQYF
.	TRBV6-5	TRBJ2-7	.	TGTGCCAGCAGGACAGGACAGCGGACAGTCTACGAGCAGTACTTC	CASRTGQRTVYEQYF
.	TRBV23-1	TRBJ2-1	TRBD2	TGCGCCAGCAGTCTTCCGGGAGGGGCAGCTGAGCAGTTCTTC	CASSLPGGAAEQFF
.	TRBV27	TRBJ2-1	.	TGTGCCAGCAGATCACCCGGGTCGGGGGATGAGCAGTTCTTC	CASRSPGSGDEQFF
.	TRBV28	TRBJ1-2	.	TGTGCCAGCAGCAACTTAATATATGGCTACACCTTC	CASSNLIYGYTF
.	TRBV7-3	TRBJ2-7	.	TGTGCCAGCAGCTTAAATGGCGGGACAGAACTTTACGAGCAGTACTTC	CASSLNGGTELYEQYF
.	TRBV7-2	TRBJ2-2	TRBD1	TGTGCCAGCAGCCGGCGACAGGGGGCAGGCGGGGAGCTGTTTTTT	CASSRRQGAGGELFF
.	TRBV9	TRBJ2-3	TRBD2	TGTGCCAGCAGCGACATAGCGGGGGAGACTCTTAGCACAGATACGCAGTATTTT	CASSDIAGETLSTDTQYF
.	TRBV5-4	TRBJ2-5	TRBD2	TGTGCCAGCAGCGCTCGGCGGGAGCAAGAGACCCAGTACTTC	CASSARREQETQYF
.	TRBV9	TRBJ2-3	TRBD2	TGTGCCAGCAGCGAGGGGGGCGGGGGGTTAACAGATACGCAGTATTTT	CASSEGGGGLTDTQYF
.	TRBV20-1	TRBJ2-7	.	TGCAGTGCTCCTAGGGGGGAGCAGTACTTC	CSAPRGEQYF
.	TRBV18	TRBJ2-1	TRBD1	TGTGCCAGCTCACCCGGGACAGGGATATTCTATGAGCAGTTCTTC	CASSPGTGIFYEQFF
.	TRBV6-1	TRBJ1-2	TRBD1	TGTGCCAGCAACGACCCGACAGGGGCGGGCTATGGCTACACCTTC	CASNDPTGAGYGYTF
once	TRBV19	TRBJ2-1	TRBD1	TGTGCCAGTAGTTCCCGTTTTCCCGCAGGGGGCTCCTACAATGAGCAGTTCTTC	CASSSRFPAGGSYNEQFF
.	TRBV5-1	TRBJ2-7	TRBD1	TGCGCCAGCAGCTCCGCGCCGGGACAGGGGTACGAGCAGTACTTC	CASSSAPGQGYEQYF
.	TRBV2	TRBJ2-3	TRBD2	TGTGCCAGCAGGACTAGCGGGGGAAACACAGATACGCAGTATTTT	CASRTSGGNTDTQYF
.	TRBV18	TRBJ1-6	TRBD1	TGTGCCAGCTCACCCCCCGGACAGGGTAGCAATTCACCCCTCCACTTT	CASSPPGQGSNSPLHF
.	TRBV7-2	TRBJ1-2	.	TGTGCCAGCAGCACCCGACAGCCCGCCGGTGGCTACACCTTC	CASSTRQPAGGYTF
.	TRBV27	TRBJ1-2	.	TGTGCCAGCAGTTCCAACAGGGTTTACGGCTACACCTTC	CASSSNRVYGYTF
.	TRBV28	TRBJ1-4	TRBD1	TGTGCCAGCAGTTATGACAGGGGGAGGAAAAAACTGTTTTTT	CASSYDRGRKKLFF
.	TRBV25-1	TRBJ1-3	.	TGTGCCAGCAGTCCCCACGGGACACCCGGGGGAAACACCATATATTTT	CASSPHGTPGGNTIYF
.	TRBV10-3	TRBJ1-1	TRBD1	TGTGCCGCGACCGGGACAGGAAAAGGACACACTGAAGCTTTCTTT	CAATGTGKGHTEAFF
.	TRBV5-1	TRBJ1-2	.	TGCGCCAGCAGCTTGGAAAAGGGCACAGCGGATGGCTACACCTTC	CASSLEKGTADGYTF
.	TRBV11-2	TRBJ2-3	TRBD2	TGTGCCAGCAGCCTGACCGGCCTAGCGGGGGACCAAACAGATACGCAGTATTTT	CASSLTGLAGDQTDTQYF
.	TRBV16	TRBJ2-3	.	TGTGCCAGCAGCCAATACTACGGCACAGATACGCAGTATTTT	CASSQYYGTDTQYF
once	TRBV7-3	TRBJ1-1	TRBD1	TGTGCCAGCAGCGTCAGGGGGGACACTGAAGCTTTCTTT	CASSVRGDTEAFF
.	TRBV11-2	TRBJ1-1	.	TGTGCCAGCAGCTTAGACCCCCGACAGCAAGCTTTCTTT	CASSLDPRQQAFF
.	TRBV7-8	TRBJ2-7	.	TGTGCCAGCAGCTTAGCCGGAACAGGTTGGCTGTACTTC	CASSLAGTGWLYF
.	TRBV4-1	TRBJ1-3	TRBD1	TGCGCCAGCAGCCAAGAGGGCAGGGGGCCTGGAAACACCATATATTTT	CASSQEGRGPGNTIYF
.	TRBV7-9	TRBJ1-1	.	TGTGCCAGCGCACCTGGGCCGATTGAAGCTTTCTTT	CASAPGPIEAFF
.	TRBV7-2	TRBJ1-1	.	TGTGCCAGCAGCCACGTAGGGGCCACTGAAGCTTTCTTT	CASSHVGATEAFF